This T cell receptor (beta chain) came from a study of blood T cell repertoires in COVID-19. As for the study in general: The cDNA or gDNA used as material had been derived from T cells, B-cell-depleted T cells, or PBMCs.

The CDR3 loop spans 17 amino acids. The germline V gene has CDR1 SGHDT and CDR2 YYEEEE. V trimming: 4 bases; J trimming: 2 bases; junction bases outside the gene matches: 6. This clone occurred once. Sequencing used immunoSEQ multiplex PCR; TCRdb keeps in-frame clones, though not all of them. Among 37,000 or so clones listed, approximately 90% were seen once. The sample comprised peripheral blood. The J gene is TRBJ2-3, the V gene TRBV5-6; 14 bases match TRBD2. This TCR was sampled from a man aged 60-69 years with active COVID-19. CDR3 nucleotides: TGTGCCAGCAGCCCCGGGGGACTAGCGGGAGACACAGATACGCAGTATTTT. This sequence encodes CASSPGGLAGDTDTQYF.